The rows below give T cell receptor beta chains drawn from one sample of a study of lymphopenia after photon versus proton radiotherapy. Sequencing used immunoSEQ multiplex PCR; TCRdb keeps in-frame clones, though not all of them. The sample records roughly 25,000 clones, 75% to 90% being singletons. The sample consisted of peripheral blood, taken from a patient treated with photon-based radiotherapy. The source is a man aged 30-40 years with gastric cancer. Both conserved end residues are part of each CDR3. Fields, in order: D gene, clone size, J gene, V gene, CDR3 DNA, CDR3 protein. D genes are given only for firm matches. Expanded clones get a size class; other rows say once, few or many, or leave the size out.

.	.	TRBJ1-1	TRBV11-1	TGTGCCAGCAGCCTCGAAGAACAGGGTGGTAAGGCTTTCTTT	CASSLEEQGGKAFF
.	.	TRBJ2-5	TRBV27	TGTGCCAGCAGTTTATCGCCAGGGTTGGATGTGACCCAGTACTTC	CASSLSPGLDVTQYF
.	.	TRBJ1-5	TRBV7-9	TGTGCCAGCAGCTTAGATGCTAATCAGCCCCAGCATTTT	CASSLDANQPQHF
TRBD2	.	TRBJ2-7	TRBV11-3	TGTGCCAGCAGCTGGAGTGGGACTAGCGGGTCGTACGAGCAGTACTTC	CASSWSGTSGSYEQYF
.	.	TRBJ1-1	TRBV5-4	TGCGCCAGCAGCCAAGACCCGGGAAGACCCACGCGCACTGAAGCTTTCTTT	CASSQDPGRPTRTEAFF
.	.	TRBJ1-3	TRBV15	TGTGCCACCAGAATCGAAGGGGGTATGAACACCATATATTTT	CATRIEGGMNTIYF
TRBD2	.	TRBJ2-2	TRBV2	TGTGCCAGCAGCAGGGAGGGAGACACCGGGGAGCTGTTTTTT	CASSREGDTGELFF
.	.	TRBJ2-7	TRBV7-2	TGTGCCAGCAGCTTAGCACAAACCTCCTACGAGCAGTACTTC	CASSLAQTSYEQYF
.	once	TRBJ2-7	TRBV2	TGTGCCAGCAAGGGACGGATATACTACGAGCAGTACTTC	CASKGRIYYEQYF
.	few	TRBJ2-3	TRBV18	TGTGCCAGCTCACCTCAGCTCGGGACGGGGCCTTCCACAGATACGCAGTATTTT	CASSPQLGTGPSTDTQYF
TRBD2	.	TRBJ2-1	TRBV25-1	TGTGCCAGCAGTGGTAGCGGGGGGGCTGACAATGAGCAGTTCTTC	CASSGSGGADNEQFF
.	.	TRBJ1-1	TRBV4-1	TGCGCCAGCAGCCAAAGAGAGAACACTGAAGCTTTCTTT	CASSQRENTEAFF
.	.	TRBJ2-7	TRBV28	TGTGCCAGCAGGGGGGACGGACCCTACGAGCAGTACTTC	CASRGDGPYEQYF
.	.	TRBJ2-1	TRBV12-2	TGTGCAAGTCGCCCCGGACTAGCGGCCTACAATGAGCAGTTCTTC	CASRPGLAAYNEQFF
.	.	TRBJ2-5	TRBV5-6	TGTGCCAGCAGCTTGGGATACCAAGAGACCCAGTACTTC	CASSLGYQETQYF
.	once	TRBJ2-7	TRBV2	TGTGCCAGCAGTGCAGGGTACGACGAGCAGTACTTC	CASSAGYDEQYF
.	.	TRBJ1-2	TRBV11-3	TGTGCCAGCAGCTTCGGGGGTTATGGCTACACCTTC	CASSFGGYGYTF
.	.	TRBJ1-2	TRBV28	TGTGCCAGCAGTTTTTCCAGGGTGGACTATGGCTACACCTTC	CASSFSRVDYGYTF
.	.	TRBJ1-4	TRBV9	TGTGCCAGCAGCCCAGAGGGGACCCGGGCTAATGAAAAACTGTTTTTT	CASSPEGTRANEKLFF
.	once	TRBJ2-5	TRBV6-1	TGTGCCAGCAGTGAAGAACTACATCAAGAGACCCAGTACTTC	CASSEELHQETQYF
.	.	TRBJ1-1	TRBV27	TGTGCCAGCAGTTTCTTCCCCCCGCGGAACACTGAAGCTTTCTTT	CASSFFPPRNTEAFF
TRBD2	once	TRBJ2-1	TRBV5-1	TGCGCCAGCAGCTTGGCTAGCGGGGGGGCGAGGTTCTTC	CASSLASGGARFF
.	.	TRBJ1-5	TRBV6-5	TGTGCCAGCAGTTACTCCTCGTCTAGGGATCAGCCCCAGCATTTT	CASSYSSSRDQPQHF
TRBD1	.	TRBJ2-7	TRBV28	TGTGCCAGCAGCCTTATGGGGGACAGAACCTACGAGCAGTACTTC	CASSLMGDRTYEQYF
.	.	TRBJ2-1	TRBV25-1	TGTGCCAGCAGTGAACCCGGACCTCACAATGAGCAGTTCTTC	CASSEPGPHNEQFF
.	.	TRBJ2-5	TRBV5-6	TGTGCCAGCAGGCTGCGGGTTACTTGGTCCGAGACCCAGTACTTC	CASRLRVTWSETQYF
.	.	TRBJ1-2	TRBV2	TGTGCCAGCAGTGAATATGTAGACACCAAATATGGCTACACCTTC	CASSEYVDTKYGYTF
.	.	TRBJ2-4	TRBV11-2	TGTGCCAGCAGCCCCAGGGGGGGATCAGGGGCCAAAAACATTCAGTACTTC	CASSPRGGSGAKNIQYF
TRBD1	.	TRBJ2-7	TRBV6-1	TGTGCCAGCAGTCTTACAGGGGGAACCTACGAGCAGTACTTC	CASSLTGGTYEQYF
TRBD1	.	TRBJ2-7	TRBV14	TGTGCCAGCAGCCCGGCCGGGACAGGGGGCGGGGAGCAGTACTTC	CASSPAGTGGGEQYF
.	.	TRBJ1-5	TRBV6-6	TGTGCCAGCAGTCACCAGGCAGGGAGCAATCAGCCCCAGCATTTT	CASSHQAGSNQPQHF
.	few	TRBJ1-6	TRBV28	TGTGCCAGCACCTTGACCGGGGGCGGCTATAATTCACCCCTCCACTTT	CASTLTGGGYNSPLHF
.	.	TRBJ2-3	TRBV9	TGTGCCAGCAGCGTACGAAGCAGGGGCGGGCCTACAGATACGCAGTATTTT	CASSVRSRGGPTDTQYF
.	.	TRBJ2-5	TRBV18	TGTGCCAGCTCACCACCGATGCGAGAGACCCAGTACTTC	CASSPPMRETQYF
TRBD1	.	TRBJ2-1	TRBV7-8	TGTGCCAGCAGACCGGGGCGGGACAGGGCCAATGAGCAGTTCTTC	CASRPGRDRANEQFF
TRBD1	once	TRBJ1-1	TRBV27	TGTGCCAGCAGTCAACAGGGGGCACTGAACACTGAAGCTTTCTTT	CASSQQGALNTEAFF
.	.	TRBJ2-1	TRBV29-1	TGCAGCGTTGAAGGCAGGCCATGGGGTGAGCAGTTCTTC	CSVEGRPWGEQFF
.	.	TRBJ1-4	TRBV28	.	CASSSSGQGGEKLFF
TRBD1	once	TRBJ1-2	TRBV14	TGTGCCAGCAGCTTTACAGGGGCCTATGGCTACACCTTC	CASSFTGAYGYTF
.	.	TRBJ2-3	TRBV4-3	TGCGCCAGCAGGACTACCTTATACACAGATACGCAGTATTTT	CASRTTLYTDTQYF
TRBD1	.	TRBJ1-1	TRBV19	TGTGCCAGTAGATCCCTGGACAGGGAAACTGAAGCTTTCTTT	CASRSLDRETEAFF
.	.	TRBJ2-2	TRBV11-1	TGTGCCAGCAGCGCAACCCTGGACAGAGGAGGGGAGCTGTTTTTT	CASSATLDRGGELFF
TRBD2	.	TRBJ2-5	TRBV5-4	TGTGCCAGCAGCTTGGACCCGGGACTAGCGGGGAGAAACCAAGAGACCCAGTACTTC	CASSLDPGLAGRNQETQYF
TRBD1	.	TRBJ1-4	TRBV9	TGTGCCATCACGGACAGGGGGCCCTTTGCGACTAATGAAAAACTGTTTTTT	CAITDRGPFATNEKLFF
.	.	TRBJ2-5	TRBV2	TGTGCCAGCAGCCGGGACCCAATAAGATCCCAAGAGACCCAGTACTTC	CASSRDPIRSQETQYF
.	once	TRBJ1-1	TRBV14	TGTGCCAGCAGCCAAGAACAGGGTATGAACACTGAAGCTTTCTTT	CASSQEQGMNTEAFF
TRBD1	.	TRBJ1-4	TRBV28	TGTGCCAGCAGTACCCAGGGGGCAACTAATGAAAAACTGTTTTTT	CASSTQGATNEKLFF
.	once	TRBJ1-2	TRBV2	TGTGCCAGCAGTACAGGGTTCGATGGTGGCTACACCTTC	CASSTGFDGGYTF
.	.	TRBJ2-7	TRBV7-6	TGTGCCAGCAGCATCAAGACTTCCACCTACGAGCAGTACTTC	CASSIKTSTYEQYF
.	.	TRBJ2-7	TRBV7-2	TGTGCCAGCAGCTTCGGGACGGCAATCGGAGGGAGTTACGAGCAGTACTTC	CASSFGTAIGGSYEQYF
TRBD1	.	TRBJ1-1	TRBV2	TGTGCCAGCGTCGACAGGGAGAGTAAGAACACTGAAGCTTTCTTT	CASVDRESKNTEAFF